Listed here are 20 T cell receptor beta chains from one sample, sequenced in a study of blood T cell repertoires in COVID-19. Profiling relied on immunoSEQ multiplex PCR, and the TCRdb table lists in-frame clones only, not all of them. The profile covers 400,000 or so clones, with approximately 90% appearing a single time and 0.8% to 0.9% taken by the ten largest. The sample taken for sequencing was peripheral blood. All receptors derive from a man younger than 35 with COVID-19, enrolled during active disease.

The table lists this clone with a count of one. The chain combines TRBV7-9 with TRBJ2-3; 13 bases map to TRBD2. CDR1 is SEHNR and CDR2 is FQNEAQ in the germline V gene (reference sequence). The CDR3 consists of 15 residues. The J segment lost 11 bases and the V segment lost 5 bases, leaving 10 bases of the junction unmatched. The chain's CDR3 is CASSQGLAGDRWQYF. CDR3 DNA: TGTGCCAGCAGCCAAGGACTAGCGGGGGATAGGTGGCAGTATTTT.

J is TRBJ1-1 and V is TRBV29-1, with D perhaps matching TRBD1 (5 bases). The V and J ends lost 3 bases and 3 bases respectively, with 11 bases between them. This CDR3 is built from 13 residues. Germline CDR1 and CDR2: SQVTM and ANQGSEA. The CDR3 reads CSVDGGKHTEAFF. DNA for the CDR3: TGCAGCGTTGACGGGGGAAAGCACACTGAAGCTTTCTTT.

The chain combines TRBV9 with TRBJ2-7; TRBD1 matches 8 bases. Germline V gives CDR1 SGDLS, CDR2 YYNGEE. The V segment lost 0 bases and the J segment 6 bases; nucleotides outside the gene matches: 8. The CDR3 runs 15 residues. The CDR3 protein is CASSVDGQGSGEQYF. CDR3 in DNA: TGTGCCAGCAGCGTAGACGGACAGGGCTCTGGCGAGCAGTACTTC.

This sequence joins TRBV3-1 (or the pseudogene TRBV3-2) and TRBJ2-3, with a weak D call TRBD2 (5 bases). V was cut by 6 bases and J by 2 bases, with 12 bases left in between. CDR3 length: 14 residues. Germline V CDR1 and CDR2: LGHDT, YNNKEL (reference sequence). The CDR3 here is CASRETGLTDTQYF. CDR3 bases: TGTGCCAGCAGAGAGACTGGACTCACAGATACGCAGTATTTT.

The CDR3 sequence is CASSETPTDTQYF. The CDR3 nucleotides read TGCGCCAGCAGCGAGACTCCCACAGATACGCAGTATTTT. V gene TRBV4-1 combines with J gene TRBJ2-3, with unresolved D. This CDR3 region has 13 residues. V was trimmed by 5 bases and J by 2 bases, leaving 8 bases between them. The V gene's germline CDR1 is MGHRA and CDR2 YSYEKL.

The chain has TRBV5-8 and TRBJ2-7, with D unresolved. The length of the CDR3 is 12 residues. Trimming removed 1 base at V and 5 bases at J, with 7 bases between. CDR1 is SGHTS and CDR2 is YDEGEE in the germline V gene. CDR3 DNA: TGTGCCAGCAGCTTGTATGGCCACGAGCAGTACTTC. Translated: CASSLYGHEQYF.

V and J are TRBV7-8 and TRBJ1-6; TRBD1 might be the D (5 bases). With 5 bases removed from V and 4 bases from J, the gap between germline ends came to 9 bases. Per the germline V gene, CDR1 is SGHVS and CDR2 is FQNEAQ. The CDR3 has 14 residues. The CDR3 here is CASSLQVYNSPLHF. The DNA for the CDR3 is TGTGCCAGCAGCCTACAGGTTTATAATTCACCCCTCCACTTT.

Here the CDR3 reads CASSFGGWETQYF. The CDR3, as DNA: TGTGCCAGTAGTTTCGGGGGGTGGGAGACCCAGTACTTC. The chain carries TRBV19 and TRBJ2-5; 7 bases fit TRBD2. This CDR3 region has 13 residues. V lost 5 bases to trimming and J lost 5 bases; unmatched junction nucleotides: 5. Germline values: CDR1 LNHDA, CDR2 SQIVND (reference sequence).

This sequence joins TRBV18 and TRBJ2-5; the D is unclear. Trimming shortened V by 1 base and J by 5 bases, and 8 bases separated the two germline ends. Germline V gene lookup returns CDR1 KGHSH and CDR2 LQKENI. The CDR3 runs 13 residues. Here the CDR3 DNA reads TGTGCCAGCTCACCACAGAGCGCGGAGACCCAGTACTTC. It encodes CASSPQSAETQYF.

The chain joins TRBV2 to TRBJ2-1; D remains unclear. The CDR3 is made up of 12 amino acids. Trimming pared 5 bases from V and 5 bases from J, leaving 7 bases between. Germline V gene lookup returns CDR1 SNHLY and CDR2 FYNNEI. CDR3: CASSSSNNEQFF. CDR3 in DNA: TGTGCCAGCAGTTCCTCTAACAATGAGCAGTTCTTC.

The chain links TRBV2 to TRBJ2-5; 9 bases map to TRBD2. J lost 5 bases, V lost 7 bases, and 11 bases had no gene match. CDR3 length equals 15 residues. The germline CDR1 and CDR2 sequences are SNHLY and FYNNEI. CDR3 loop: CASNLDAGGEETQYF. CDR3 bases: TGTGCCAGCAACCTAGATGCGGGGGGGGAGGAGACCCAGTACTTC.

V gene TRBV27 combines with J gene TRBJ2-7, with 9 bases lining up with TRBD1. V trimming: 4 bases; J trimming: 6 bases; junction bases outside the gene matches: 10. The CDR3 has 15 residues. CDR1 and CDR2 (germline): MNHEY, SMNVEV (reference sequence). CDR3 region: CASSSQRTGAGEQYF. CDR3 sequence (DNA): TGTGCCAGCAGTTCCCAGCGGACAGGGGCGGGCGAGCAGTACTTC.

This clone has more than one count but fewer than ten. This chain joins TRBV2 and TRBJ2-7, with D unclear. V gave up 5 bases and J gave up 2 bases, with 4 bases separating them. Germline V gene lookup returns CDR1 SNHLY and CDR2 FYNNEI. This CDR3 is built from 11 residues. CDR3 nucleotides: TGTGCCAGCAGTCACACCTACGAGCAGTACTTC. It is translated as CASSHTYEQYF.

The CDR3 sequence is CASSPDGAFSYEQYF. In DNA, the CDR3 is TGTGCCAGCAGCCCCGACGGAGCCTTCTCCTACGAGCAGTACTTC. This chain connects TRBV11-2 to TRBJ2-7, with no clear D. CDR1 and CDR2 from the germline V gene are SGHAT and FQNNGV. This CDR3 is 15 amino acids long. With 5 bases removed from V and 0 bases from J, the gap between germline ends came to 14 bases.

This chain connects TRBV11-2 to TRBJ2-5; 10 nucleotides line up with TRBD2. There are 16 residues in the CDR3. V lost 1 base, J lost 5 bases, and 7 bases stayed unmatched. Per the germline V gene, CDR1 is SGHAT and CDR2 is FQNNGV. Written as DNA, the CDR3 is TGTGCCAGCAGCTTAGGACTAGCGGGTCCACACGAGACCCAGTACTTC. Residues: CASSLGLAGPHETQYF.

The chain uses TRBV11-1 and TRBJ2-2, with 7 bases lining up with TRBD1. J was trimmed by 4 bases and V by 5 bases; bases with no gene match: 10. The CDR3 sequence is 16 residues long. Germline lookup yields CDR1 SGHAT and CDR2 FQDESV (reference sequence). CDR3 region: CASSETGTVITGELFF. CDR3 in DNA: TGTGCCAGCAGCGAGACCGGGACAGTAATCACCGGGGAGCTGTTTTTT.

The chain employs TRBV6-2 or TRBV6-3 and TRBJ1-6, with TRBD1 matching 7 bases. The ends lost 5 bases at V and 7 bases at J; junction bases unmatched: 5. The CDR3 spans 14 residues. Germline lookup yields CDR1 MNHEY and CDR2 SVGEGT. CDR3 sequence (DNA): TGTGCCAGCAGTCACGACAGGGTAAATTCACCCCTCCACTTT. Its protein is CASSHDRVNSPLHF.

The chain employs TRBV11-2 and TRBJ2-1, with 7 nucleotides matching TRBD2. Germline V gives CDR1 SGHAT, CDR2 FQNNGV. J was trimmed by 1 base and V by 4 bases; bases with no gene match: 4. The CDR3 has 15 amino acids. The DNA of the CDR3 is TGTGCCAGCAGCTCCCACGGGGGGTCCTACAATGAGCAGTTCTTC. This gives the protein CASSSHGGSYNEQFF.

The chain joins TRBV4-1 to TRBJ2-1; D not certain. The V end was cut by 0 bases, the J end by 8 bases, with 8 bases between. CDR1 is MGHRA, CDR2 YSYEKL, per germline. The CDR3 is 13 amino acids. The CDR3 region is CASSQEYPHEQFF. The CDR3 region has the DNA TGCGCCAGCAGCCAAGAGTATCCCCATGAGCAGTTCTTC.

This chain joins TRBV5-6 and TRBJ2-7, with 10 bases fitting TRBD2. The V gene's germline CDR1 is SGHDT and CDR2 YYEEEE. V dropped 4 bases and J dropped 6; count of bases not matched to a gene: 13. This CDR3 has 16 amino acids. Written as DNA, the CDR3 is TGTGCCAGCAGCCCAAGGACTAGCGGCCTAGCTGGCGAGCAGTACTTC. Translated: CASSPRTSGLAGEQYF.